This T cell receptor (beta chain) stems from a study of T cell repertoires in cytomegalovirus infection. In the study overall: Carrying CMV and the relevant HLA type showed in public TCR beta signatures.

TCRdb re-called the reads through MiXCR, storing one row per CDR3 protein. The sample lists a few hundred thousand distinct CDR3 sequences; over 15% were seen once. Broader study findings: In two of eight donors, the top clonotype was HLA-C-restricted CMV-specific. The cumulative frequency of public TCR beta families identified carriers of CMV plus the relevant HLA.

This clonotype showed up many times. Its cognate antigen is unknown. The sample comprised CD8+ T cells from PBMCs. The receptor comes from a human donor in good health (CMV status not recorded). Some clones in this sample may be carry-over from other donors' samples.

The CDR3 sequence: CASSLGTGGNQPQHF. The CDR3 DNA reads as TGTGCCAGCAGTTTGGGGACGGGAGGCAATCAGCCCCAGCATTTT. This sequence joins TRBV27 and TRBJ1-5, with a tentative D call TRBD1 (5 bases). Trimming took off 3 bases at V and 2 bases at J, with 11 bases between the two ends. Germline assignment: CDR1 MNHEY and CDR2 SMNVEV (reference sequence). The CDR3 spans 15 residues.